Presented here are 27 T cell receptor beta chains from one specimen sequenced in a study of Ad26.COV2.S vaccination and SARS-CoV-2 variants. Sequencing used immunoSEQ multiplex PCR; TCRdb keeps in-frame clones, though not all of them. The sample consists of about 330,000 clones, under 90% of them appearing once. Treatment given: roughly 18 received Ad26.COV2.S at low or high dose, single or two shots; a few received placebo; per-sample allocation not given. After the first vaccine or placebo injection, samples were drawn on day 63. Here the sequenced sample was peripheral blood, taken in a trial of Ad26.COV2.S vaccine versus placebo. All receptors derive from a person between 18 and 60 years old who received the Ad26.COV2.S COVID-19 vaccine or a placebo.

The chain carries TRBV25-1 and TRBJ1-2, with 7 positions matching TRBD1. This CDR3 contains 13 residues. From germline, CDR1 is MGHDK and CDR2 SYGVNS. V dropped 6 bases and J dropped 6; count of bases not matched to a gene: 7. The CDR3 loop reads CASRGQGGDGYTF. In nucleotides, the CDR3 is TGTGCCAGCAGGGGGCAGGGGGGCGATGGCTACACCTTC.

This chain connects TRBV7-9 to TRBJ2-3, with D possibly TRBD2 on 6 matching bases. The CDR3 has 12 residues. V lost 0 bases to trimming and J lost 8 bases, with 6 bases between them. Germline V gives CDR1 SEHNR, CDR2 FQNEAQ (reference sequence). Written as DNA, the CDR3 is TGTGCCAGCAGCTTAGCGCGGGGTACGCAGTATTTT. Protein sequence: CASSLARGTQYF. The full variable domain, in which reference TRBV7-9 and TRBJ2-3 provide the parts outside the CDR3, is DTGVSQNPRHKITKRGQNVTFRCDPISEHNRLYWYRQTLGQGPEFLTYFQNEAQLEKSRLLSDRFSAERPKGSFSTLEIQRTEQGDSAMYLCASSLARGTQYFGPGTRLTVL.

CDR3 protein: CASSQTLPGNTGELFF. CDR3 nucleotides: TGTGCCAGCAGCCAAACGCTTCCTGGAAACACCGGGGAGCTGTTTTTT. This chain joins TRBV27 and TRBJ2-2; D remains unclear. The CDR3 sequence is 16 residues long. V gave up 6 bases and J gave up 2 bases, with 16 bases separating them. Per germline, CDR1 MNHEY and CDR2 SMNVEV (reference sequence).

The chain uses TRBV9 and TRBJ1-1; D unresolved. Trimming stripped 0 bases from V and 3 bases from J, with 9 bases between. The germline gives CDR1 SGDLS, CDR2 YYNGEE. CDR3 size: 14 residues. As DNA, the CDR3 is TGTGCCAGCAGCGTAGTGACGGGTGACACTGAAGCTTTCTTT. It yields the protein CASSVVTGDTEAFF. The full variable domain, rest sourced from reference TRBV9 and TRBJ1-1, is DSGVTQTPKHLITATGQRVTLRCSPRSGDLSVYWYQQSLDQGLQFLIQYYNGEERAKGNILERFSAQQFPDLHSELNLSSLELGDSALYFCASSVVTGDTEAFFGQGTRLTVV.

The chain links TRBV19 to TRBJ2-1, with a tentative D call TRBD2 (5 bases). V lost 0 bases, J lost 7 bases, and 10 bases lay in between. Germline CDR1 LNHDA, CDR2 SQIVND (reference sequence). CDR3 size: 14 residues. CDR3 in amino acids: CASSIETRRNEQFF. The DNA of the CDR3 is TGTGCCAGTAGTATAGAAACCCGGAGGAATGAGCAGTTCTTC.

The gene calls are TRBV3-1 (or the pseudogene TRBV3-2) and TRBJ2-5; 9 nucleotides align to TRBD1. V was clipped by 1 base and J by 5 bases; unmatched bases: 11. The CDR3 contains 17 residues. Germline CDR1 and CDR2: LGHDT and YNNKEL (reference sequence). CDR3 sequence (DNA): TGTGCCAGCAGCCAAGGGATCCTACAGGGGGCTCGGGAGACCCAGTACTTC. This translates into CASSQGILQGARETQYF.

The chain recombines TRBV4-3 with TRBJ2-1; D unresolved. This CDR3 is 12 amino acids long. CDR1 is LGHNA and CDR2 is YSLEER in the germline V gene. V lost 1 base and J 7 bases, leaving 5 bases between the germline ends. DNA of the CDR3: TGCGCCAGCAGCCAAGGCTTAAATGAGCAGTTCTTC. Translated, it gives CASSQGLNEQFF.

V is TRBV5-6 and J is TRBJ2-1, with D maybe TRBD2 (5 bases). V dropped 2 bases and J dropped 2 bases, with 14 bases sitting between them. CDR1 and CDR2 from the germline V gene are SGHDT and YYEEEE. The CDR3 is 16 amino acids. CDR3 amino acids: CASSFFADSTYNEQFF. CDR3 in DNA: TGTGCCAGCAGCTTCTTTGCGGACTCCACCTACAATGAGCAGTTCTTC.

This clone turned up a few times. The chain carries TRBV7-3 and TRBJ2-3; 13 bases line up with TRBD2. Germline trimming cut 5 bases from V and 6 bases from J; bases unmatched to any gene: 8. The germline V gene has CDR1 SGHTA and CDR2 FQGTGA. The CDR3 extends over 16 amino acids. CDR3 sequence (DNA): TGTGCCAGCAGCCAACACGGACTAGCGGGAGAGGATACGCAGTATTTT. Its protein is CASSQHGLAGEDTQYF.

V and J are TRBV5-5 and TRBJ2-7; no clear D gene. Trimming shortened V by 4 bases and J by 2 bases, and 13 bases separated the two germline ends. The CDR3 sequence is 14 residues long. Per the germline V gene, CDR1 is SGHKS and CDR2 is YYEKEE (reference sequence). The DNA for the CDR3 is TGTGCCAGCAGCCTAACTTACAACACCTACGAGCAGTACGTC. Translated, it gives CASSLTYNTYEQYV.

This clone was seen just once. The gene calls are TRBV5-1 and TRBJ2-2, with unresolved D. CDR3 length equals 14 residues. Germline lookup yields CDR1 SGHRS and CDR2 YFSETQ. V was shortened by 5 bases and J by 2 bases, with 10 bases between the two germline ends. CDR3 loop: CASRFGSNTGELFF. As DNA, the CDR3 is TGCGCCAGCAGATTCGGGTCTAACACCGGGGAGCTGTTTTTT. Complete variable domain (other parts from reference TRBV5-1 and TRBJ2-2): KAGVTQTPRYLIKTRGQQVTLSCSPISGHRSVSWYQQTPGQGLQFLFEYFSETQRNKGNFPGRFSGRQFSNSRSEMNVSTLELGDSALYLCASRFGSNTGELFFGEGSRLTVL.

V is TRBV13 and J is TRBJ2-3, with unresolved D. The CDR3 has 14 amino acids. Per germline, CDR1 PRHDT and CDR2 FYEKMQ (reference sequence). V shed 1 base and J shed 1 base, with 6 bases lying between them. CDR3 region: CASSLVTRTDTQYF. The CDR3, as DNA: TGTGCCAGCAGCTTAGTAACACGCACAGATACGCAGTATTTT.

The chain couples TRBV5-5 to TRBJ2-1; D is unresolved. CDR1 SGHKS and CDR2 YYEKEE come from the germline V gene (reference sequence). CDR3 length: 16 amino acids. Deletions cut 3 bases from V and 0 bases from J, with 13 bases between. The CDR3 DNA reads as TGTGCCAGCAGCTCGTTTCCGACCAGCTCCTACAATGAGCAGTTCTTC. It specifies CASSSFPTSSYNEQFF. The variable domain in full, with the rest retrieved from reference TRBV5-5 and TRBJ2-1, is DAGVTQSPTHLIKTRGQQVTLRCSPISGHKSVSWYQQVLGQGPQFIFQYYEKEERGRGNFPDRFSARQFPNYSSELNVNALLLGDSALYLCASSSFPTSSYNEQFFGPGTRLTVL.

The chain links TRBV5-1 to TRBJ1-1; no clear D. V was pared by 0 bases and J by 0 bases, with 9 bases between. Germline lookup yields CDR1 SGHRS and CDR2 YFSETQ. CDR3 length: 15 amino acids. The CDR3 spells CASSLGDYLNTEAFF. CDR3 DNA sequence: TGCGCCAGCAGCTTGGGGGATTATTTGAACACTGAAGCTTTCTTT.

This sequence joins TRBV29-1 and TRBJ2-2; D might be TRBD1 (6 bases). V lost 7 bases, J lost 9 bases, and 9 bases lay in between. In germline, CDR1 is SQVTM, CDR2 ANQGSEA. There are 10 residues in the CDR3. The CDR3 nucleotides are TGCAGCGCCGGACAGAGGGAGCTGTTTTTT. Amino acid sequence: CSAGQRELFF.

The J gene is TRBJ1-5, the V gene TRBV7-2; a possible D gene is TRBD1 (5 bases). The length of the CDR3 is 16 residues. The germline CDR1 and CDR2 sequences are SGHTA and FQGNSA. Deletions cut 3 bases from V and 0 bases from J, with 12 bases between. CDR3 sequence: CASSLGEGYSNQPQHF. For the CDR3, the DNA is TGTGCCAGCAGCTTGGGGGAGGGGTATAGCAATCAGCCCCAGCATTTT.

This chain joins TRBV30 and TRBJ1-5; D gene unclear. This CDR3 comprises 13 residues. Deletions cut 3 bases from V and 4 bases from J, with 10 bases between. Germline-derived CDR1 and CDR2 are GTSNPN and SVGIG (reference sequence). In nucleotides, the CDR3 is TGTGCCTGGAGAAGCCAGCCTAATCAGCCCCAGCATTTT. It is translated as CAWRSQPNQPQHF.

This chain links TRBV5-7 with TRBJ1-3; TRBD1 aligns across 7 bases. TRBV5-7 is filed as an ORF, its function uncertain. J lost 0 bases, V lost 4 bases, and 4 bases had no gene match. CDR3 length: 15 amino acids. CDR3 region: CASSMGQSSGNTIYF. The CDR3 DNA reads as TGTGCCAGCAGCATGGGACAGAGCTCTGGAAACACCATATATTTT.

The V gene is TRBV10-3, the J gene TRBJ2-7; unclear D gene. Germline V lookup: CDR1 ENHRY, CDR2 SYGVKD. Trimming left V 5 bases short and J 1 base short, with 15 bases between. The CDR3 has 15 amino acids. Here the CDR3 DNA reads TGTGCCATCAGTATTGACCCGCCCGGGTCCTACGAGCAGTACTTC. It is translated as CAISIDPPGSYEQYF.

The rearrangement links TRBV2 to TRBJ1-5; a possible D gene is TRBD1 (5 bases). The ends were cut back, 7 bases at V and 0 bases at J, with 13 bases in the middle. This CDR3 has 15 amino acids. The germline CDR1 and CDR2 sequences are SNHLY and FYNNEI. Here the CDR3 DNA reads TGTGCCAGCATGGTTGACAGCTATAGCAATCAGCCCCAGCATTTT. Its protein is CASMVDSYSNQPQHF. The complete variable domain, with remaining parts taken from reference TRBV2 and TRBJ1-5, reads EPEVTQTPSHQVTQMGQEVILRCVPISNHLYFYWYRQILGQKVEFLVSFYNNEISEKSEIFDDQFSVERPDGSNFTLKIRSTKLEDSAMYFCASMVDSYSNQPQHFGDGTRLSIL.

The V gene is TRBV10-3, the J gene TRBJ2-7, with 7 bases matching TRBD2. V was clipped by 8 bases and J by 1 base; unmatched bases: 2. This CDR3 has 12 residues. Germline CDR1 ENHRY, CDR2 SYGVKD. CDR3 in amino acids: CAIGGGSYEQYF. CDR3 bases: TGTGCCATCGGCGGGGGATCCTACGAGCAGTACTTC.

The V and J genes are TRBV11-2 and TRBJ2-7; no definite D call. Deletions cut 1 base from V and 3 bases from J, with 7 bases between. Per germline, CDR1 SGHAT and CDR2 FQNNGV. The CDR3 spans 13 residues. CDR3 region: CASSLAPNYEQYV. In nucleotides, the CDR3 is TGTGCCAGCAGCTTAGCGCCCAACTACGAGCAGTACGTC.

The V and J genes are TRBV18 and TRBJ2-1; possibly TRBD2 for D (5 bases). Germline assignment: CDR1 KGHSH and CDR2 LQKENI. This CDR3 contains 12 residues. V lost 3 bases and J lost 10, with 10 bases in between. As DNA, the CDR3 is TGTGCCAGCTCACCCCCGAGCGGCGAGCAGTTCTTC. Translating gives CASSPPSGEQFF.

This sequence joins TRBV12-3 or TRBV12-4 and TRBJ1-1; D remains unclear. The V gene lost 1 base and the J gene lost 3 bases, with 0 bases spanning the gap. This CDR3 contains 11 residues. Written as DNA, the CDR3 is TGTGCCAGCAGTTTAGACACTGAAGCTTTCTTT. Its protein product is CASSLDTEAFF.

The V call is TRBV7-2, the J call TRBJ1-5, with TRBD1 matching over 9 bases. Per the germline V gene, CDR1 is SGHTA and CDR2 is FQGNSA. V was pared by 3 bases and J by 1 base, with 4 bases of the junction left unmatched. CDR3 length: 16 amino acids. The CDR3 sequence is CASSFGDRVSNQPQHF. The CDR3, as DNA: TGTGCCAGCAGCTTCGGGGACAGGGTGAGCAATCAGCCCCAGCATTTT.

The rearrangement uses TRBV5-1 and TRBJ2-2, with D hard to call. Germline lookup yields CDR1 SGHRS and CDR2 YFSETQ. Trimming removed 0 bases at V and 5 bases at J, with 14 bases between. The CDR3 length is 16 residues. The CDR3 reads CASSLAVAGLTGELFF. For the CDR3, the DNA is TGCGCCAGCAGCTTGGCCGTGGCAGGATTGACCGGGGAGCTGTTTTTT.

The V call is TRBV27, the J call TRBJ1-5; unclear D gene. This CDR3 has 14 amino acids. Germline CDR1 and CDR2: MNHEY and SMNVEV (reference sequence). V was shortened by 2 bases and J by 3 bases, with 8 bases between the two germline ends. This CDR3 reads CASSLGEDNQPQHF. CDR3 bases: TGTGCCAGCAGTTTAGGGGAGGACAATCAGCCCCAGCATTTT.